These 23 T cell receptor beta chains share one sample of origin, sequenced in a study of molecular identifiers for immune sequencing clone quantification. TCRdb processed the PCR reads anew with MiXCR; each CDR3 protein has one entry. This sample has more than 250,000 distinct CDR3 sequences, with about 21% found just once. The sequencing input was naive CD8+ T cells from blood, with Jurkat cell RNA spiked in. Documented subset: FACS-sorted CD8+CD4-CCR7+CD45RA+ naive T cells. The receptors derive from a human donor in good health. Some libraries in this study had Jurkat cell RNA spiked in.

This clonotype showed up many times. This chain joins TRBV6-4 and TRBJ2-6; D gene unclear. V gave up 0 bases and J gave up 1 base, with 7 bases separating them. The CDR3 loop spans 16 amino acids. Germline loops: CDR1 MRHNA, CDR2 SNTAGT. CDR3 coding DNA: TGTGCCAGCAGTGACTCATCCAGATCTGGGGCCAACGTCCTGACTTTC. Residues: CASSDSSRSGANVLTF.

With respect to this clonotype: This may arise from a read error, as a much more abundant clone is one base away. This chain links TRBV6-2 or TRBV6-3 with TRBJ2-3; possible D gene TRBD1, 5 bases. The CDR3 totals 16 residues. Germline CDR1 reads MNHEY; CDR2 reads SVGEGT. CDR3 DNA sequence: TGTGCCAGCAGTCACTCTGACAGCGACCCGACAGATACGCAGTATTTT. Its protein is CASSHSDSDPTDTQYF.

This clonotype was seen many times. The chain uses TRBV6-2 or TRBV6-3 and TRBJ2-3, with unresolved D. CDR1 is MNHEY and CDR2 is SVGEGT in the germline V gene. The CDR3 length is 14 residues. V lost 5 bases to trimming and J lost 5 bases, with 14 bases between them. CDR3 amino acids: CASSGTRTLDTQYF. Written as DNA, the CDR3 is TGTGCCAGCAGTGGAACTCGGACCCTAGATACGCAGTATTTT.

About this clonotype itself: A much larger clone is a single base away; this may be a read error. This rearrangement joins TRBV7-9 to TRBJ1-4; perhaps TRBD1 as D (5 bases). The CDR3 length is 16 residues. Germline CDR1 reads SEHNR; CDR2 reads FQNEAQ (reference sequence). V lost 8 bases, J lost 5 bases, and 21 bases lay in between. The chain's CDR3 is CASGSKGALGNEKLFF. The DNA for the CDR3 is TGTGCCAGCGGCTCCAAAGGGGCACTAGGAAATGAAAAACTGTTTTTT.

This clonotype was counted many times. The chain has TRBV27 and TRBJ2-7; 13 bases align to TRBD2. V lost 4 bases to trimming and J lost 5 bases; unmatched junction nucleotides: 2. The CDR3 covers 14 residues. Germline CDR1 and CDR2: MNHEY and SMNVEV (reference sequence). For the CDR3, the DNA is TGTGCCAGCAGTTGGACTAGCGGGGGCCACGAGCAGTACTTC. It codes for CASSWTSGGHEQYF.

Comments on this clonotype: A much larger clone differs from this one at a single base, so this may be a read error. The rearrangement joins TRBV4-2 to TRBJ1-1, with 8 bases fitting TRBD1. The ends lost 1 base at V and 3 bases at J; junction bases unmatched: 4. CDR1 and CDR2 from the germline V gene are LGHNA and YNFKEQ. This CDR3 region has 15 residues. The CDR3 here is CASSQARGLYTEAFF. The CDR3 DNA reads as TGTGCCAGCAGCCAAGCCAGGGGGCTGTACACTGAAGCTTTCTTT.

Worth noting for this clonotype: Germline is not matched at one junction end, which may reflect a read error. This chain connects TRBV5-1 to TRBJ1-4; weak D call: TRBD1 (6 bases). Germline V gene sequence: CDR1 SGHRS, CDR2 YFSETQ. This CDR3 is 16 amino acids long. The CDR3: CANSDQGMMSNEKLFF. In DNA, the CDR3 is TGCGCCAACAGCGATCAGGGGATGATGTCTAATGAAAAACTGTTTTTT. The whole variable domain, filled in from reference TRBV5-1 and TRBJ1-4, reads KAGVTQTPRYLIKTRGQQVTLSCSPISGHRSVSWYQQTPGQGLQFLFEYFSETQRNKGNFPGRFSGRQFSNSRSEMNVSTLELGDSALYLCANSDQGMMSNEKLFFGSGTQLSVL.

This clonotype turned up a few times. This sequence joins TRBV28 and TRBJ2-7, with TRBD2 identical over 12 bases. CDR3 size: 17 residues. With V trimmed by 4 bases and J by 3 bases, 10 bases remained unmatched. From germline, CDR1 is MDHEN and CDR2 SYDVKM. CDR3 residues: CASSSRPLAGGNYEQYF. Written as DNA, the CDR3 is TGTGCCAGCAGTTCCCGGCCCCTAGCGGGAGGGAACTACGAGCAGTACTTC.

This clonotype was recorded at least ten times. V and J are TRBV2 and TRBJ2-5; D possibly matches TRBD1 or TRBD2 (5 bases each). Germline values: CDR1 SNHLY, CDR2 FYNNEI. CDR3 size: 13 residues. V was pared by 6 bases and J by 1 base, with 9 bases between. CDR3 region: CASRTGAQETQYF. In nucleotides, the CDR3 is TGTGCCAGCAGGACCGGGGCCCAAGAGACCCAGTACTTC. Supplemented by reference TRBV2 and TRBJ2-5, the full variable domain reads EPEVTQTPSHQVTQMGQEVILRCVPISNHLYFYWYRQILGQKVEFLVSFYNNEISEKSEIFDDQFSVERPDGSNFTLKIRSTKLEDSAMYFCASRTGAQETQYFGPGTRLLVL.

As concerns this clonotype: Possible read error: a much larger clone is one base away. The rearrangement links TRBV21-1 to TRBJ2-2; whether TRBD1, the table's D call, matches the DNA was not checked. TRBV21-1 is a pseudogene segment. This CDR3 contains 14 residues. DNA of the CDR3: TGTGCCAGCAGCATTCAGACGGGGGCCGGGGAGCCGTTTTTT. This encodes CASSIQTGAGEPFF.

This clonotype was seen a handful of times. The DNA of the CDR3 is TGCAGCGTCCATCTGGGGTTCCAGCGGGTGATGGAAGAGACCCAGTACTTC. Its translation: CSVHLGFQRVMEETQYF. The chain combines TRBV29-1 with TRBJ2-5, with a weak D call TRBD2 (6 bases). Per the germline V gene, CDR1 is SQVTM and CDR2 is ANQGSEA. The CDR3 has 17 residues. Trimming took 6 bases from V and 3 from J, leaving 26 bases between them.

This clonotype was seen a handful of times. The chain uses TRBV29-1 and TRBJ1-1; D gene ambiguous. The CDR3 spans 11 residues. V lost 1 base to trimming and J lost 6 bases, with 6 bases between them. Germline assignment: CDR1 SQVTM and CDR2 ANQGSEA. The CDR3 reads CSVEGGPEAFF. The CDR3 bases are TGCAGCGTTGAAGGCGGACCTGAAGCTTTCTTT.

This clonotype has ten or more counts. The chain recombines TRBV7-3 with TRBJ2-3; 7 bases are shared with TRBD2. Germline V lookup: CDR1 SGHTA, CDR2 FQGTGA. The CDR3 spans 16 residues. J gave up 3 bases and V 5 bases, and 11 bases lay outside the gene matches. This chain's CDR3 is CASSPSGAGRTDTQYF. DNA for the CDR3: TGTGCCAGCAGCCCAAGTGGAGCGGGAAGGACAGATACGCAGTATTTT.

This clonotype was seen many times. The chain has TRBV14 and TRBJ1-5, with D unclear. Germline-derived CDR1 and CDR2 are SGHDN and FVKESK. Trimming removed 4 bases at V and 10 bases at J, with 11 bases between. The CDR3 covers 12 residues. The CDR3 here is CASSLRTCPQHF. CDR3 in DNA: TGTGCCAGCAGCCTCCGTACGTGTCCCCAGCATTTT.

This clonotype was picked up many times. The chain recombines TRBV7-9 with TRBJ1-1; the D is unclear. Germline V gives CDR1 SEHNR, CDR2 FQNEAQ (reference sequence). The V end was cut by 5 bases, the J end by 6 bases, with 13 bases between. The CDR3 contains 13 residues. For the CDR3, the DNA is TGTGCCAGCAGCCCCCTAGTGGGGTCTGAAGCTTTCTTT. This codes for CASSPLVGSEAFF.

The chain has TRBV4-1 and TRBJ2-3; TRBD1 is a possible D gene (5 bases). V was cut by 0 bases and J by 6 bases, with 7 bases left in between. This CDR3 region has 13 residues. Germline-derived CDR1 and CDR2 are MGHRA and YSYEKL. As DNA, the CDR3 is TGCGCCAGCAGCCAAGAGCCAGGGGATACGCAGTATTTT. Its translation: CASSQEPGDTQYF.

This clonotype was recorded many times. CDR3 amino acids: CASSTGQGLPDEQYF. The CDR3 nucleotides are TGTGCCAGTAGTACTGGACAGGGCCTTCCGGACGAGCAGTACTTC. The chain recombines TRBV19 with TRBJ2-7; the match to TRBD1 covers 8 bases. CDR3 size: 15 residues. The V and J ends lost 4 bases and 5 bases, in that order; junction bases with no gene match: 10. Germline assignment: CDR1 LNHDA and CDR2 SQIVND (reference sequence).

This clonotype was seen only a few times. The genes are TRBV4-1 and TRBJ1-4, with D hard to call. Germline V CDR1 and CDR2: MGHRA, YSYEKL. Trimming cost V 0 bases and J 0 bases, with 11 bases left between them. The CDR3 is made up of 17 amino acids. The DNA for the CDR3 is TGCGCCAGCAGCCAAGAGGGCATAACACCAACTAATGAAAAACTGTTTTTT. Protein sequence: CASSQEGITPTNEKLFF.

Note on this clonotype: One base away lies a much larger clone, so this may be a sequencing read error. The CDR3 loop is CAWGFGDTEAFF. The CDR3 nucleotides read TGTGCCTGGGGTTTCGGTGACACTGAAGCTTTCTTT. The chain has TRBV30 and TRBJ1-1; D gene unclear. V lost 5 bases and J 3 bases, leaving 10 bases between the germline ends. This CDR3 is built from 12 residues. Germline CDR1 and CDR2: GTSNPN and SVGIG (reference sequence).

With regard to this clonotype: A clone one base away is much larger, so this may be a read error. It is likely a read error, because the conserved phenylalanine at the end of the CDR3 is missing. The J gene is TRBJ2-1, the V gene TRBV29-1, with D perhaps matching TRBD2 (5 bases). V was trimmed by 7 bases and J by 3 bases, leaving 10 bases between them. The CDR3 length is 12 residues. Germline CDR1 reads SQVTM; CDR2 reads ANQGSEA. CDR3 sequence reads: CSGRTDYNEQFL. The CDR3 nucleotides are TGCAGCGGGAGGACTGACTACAATGAGCAGTTCCTC.

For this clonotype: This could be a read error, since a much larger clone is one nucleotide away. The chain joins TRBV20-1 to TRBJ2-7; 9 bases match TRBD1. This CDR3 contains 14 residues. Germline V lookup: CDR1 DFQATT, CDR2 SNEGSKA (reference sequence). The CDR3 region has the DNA TGCAGTGCTGGGGAAAGGGACAGGGTCTACGAGCGGTACTTC. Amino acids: CSAGERDRVYERYF.

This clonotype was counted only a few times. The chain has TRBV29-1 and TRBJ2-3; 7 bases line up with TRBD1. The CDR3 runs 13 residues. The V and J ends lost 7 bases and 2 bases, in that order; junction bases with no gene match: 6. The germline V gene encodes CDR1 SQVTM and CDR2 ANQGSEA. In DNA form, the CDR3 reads TGCAGCGCTGACAGGGCCGACACAGATACGCAGTATTTT. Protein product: CSADRADTDTQYF.

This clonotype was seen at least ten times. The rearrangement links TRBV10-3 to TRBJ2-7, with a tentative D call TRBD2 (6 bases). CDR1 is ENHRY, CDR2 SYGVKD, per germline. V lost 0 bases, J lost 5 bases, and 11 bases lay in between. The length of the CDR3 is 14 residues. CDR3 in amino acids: CAISESGGVDEQYF. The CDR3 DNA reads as TGTGCCATCAGTGAGTCTGGAGGGGTGGACGAGCAGTACTTC.